These 13 T cell receptor beta chains were sequenced from one sample in a study of T cells in women clearing cervical HPV infection. Measured with immunoSEQ multiplex PCR; TCRdb has only the in-frame clones, and not every one. Here the sample table reports 20,000 to 25,000 clones. The sequencing input was blood buffy coat. The receptors were sampled from a woman aged 18-70 years with a cervical HPV16 infection that either progressed to CIN3+ or cleared (not recorded which).

Turning to this clone: Read coverage stops 3 residues before the CDR3 terminus; the germline J gene supplies the remainder. The V gene is TRBV12-3 or TRBV12-4, the J gene TRBJ2-1; 9 bases are shared with TRBD2. J gave up 6 bases and V 3 bases, and 3 bases lay outside the gene matches. The CDR3 has 14 amino acids. CDR3 DNA (partial): TGTGCCAGCAGTTTGCGGGAGGGCCGCAATGAG. It specifies CASSLREGRNE. The CDR3 as a whole reads CASSLREGRNEQFF.

Of note for this clone: The sequenced fragment ends 3 residues before the CDR3 boundary, so the rest is inferred from the germline J gene. The J gene is TRBJ1-3, the V gene TRBV7-2, with 10 bases matching TRBD1. Germline CDR1 is SGHTA and CDR2 is FQGNSA. Trimming at V came to 5 bases and at J to 3 bases, leaving 4 bases not matched to a gene. There are 15 residues in the CDR3. The CDR3 sequence is CASSPRTGGGNTIYF. The covered CDR3 bases are TGTGCCAGCAGCCCCCGGACAGGGGGTGGAAACACC.

In regard to this clone: The read gets to within 3 residues of the CDR3 end, and the germline J gene fills in the rest. The V call is TRBV7-2, the J call TRBJ2-7; TRBD1 agrees at 7 bases. This CDR3 has 15 residues. Germline V gene lookup returns CDR1 SGHTA and CDR2 FQGNSA. Trimming removed 0 bases from V and 4 bases from J; junction bases left unmatched: 6. The CDR3 DNA, read in part, is TGTGCCAGCAGCTTAGCTGGGACAGCCCAGTACGAG. It encodes CASSLAGTAQYE. The CDR3 in its entirety is CASSLAGTAQYEQYF.

Concerning this clone: The read comes to an end 3 residues before the CDR3 does, leaving the germline J gene to fill in the end. This chain joins TRBV19 and TRBJ1-5, with TRBD1 matching over 11 bases. The junction had 8 bases not matched to a gene; V was cut back by 7 bases and J by 3 bases. This CDR3 comprises 16 residues. CDR1 LNHDA and CDR2 SQIVND come from the germline V gene (reference sequence). This chain's CDR3 is CASMGTGGFFNQPQHF. The sequenced part of the CDR3 DNA is TGTGCCAGTATGGGGACAGGGGGGTTCTTCAATCAGCCC.

In the case of this clone: Coverage ceases 3 residues before the CDR3 finishes, and the germline J gene fills in the end. The V call is TRBV11-1, the J call TRBJ1-3; weak D call: TRBD1 (6 bases). The length of the CDR3 is 15 residues. Trimming left V 4 bases short and J 2 bases short, with 12 bases between. Germline loops: CDR1 SGHAT, CDR2 FQDESV (reference sequence). The chain's CDR3 is CASSSQGTTGNTIYF. Incomplete CDR3 DNA: TGTGCCAGCAGCTCACAGGGCACTACTGGAAACACC.

For this clone: The read comes to an end 3 residues before the CDR3 does, leaving the germline J gene to fill in the end. This chain uses TRBV7-9 with TRBJ1-5; possibly TRBD1 for D (6 bases). Trimming cost V 10 bases and J 0 bases, with 13 bases left between them. The CDR3 has 14 residues. Germline CDR1 and CDR2: SEHNR and FQNEAQ (reference sequence). The CDR3 loop reads CAIGTSDSNQPQHF. CDR3 bases read: TGTGCCATAGGGACAAGCGATAGCAATCAGCCC. The whole variable domain, filled in from reference TRBV7-9 and TRBJ1-5, reads DTGVSQNPRHKITKRGQNVTFRCDPISEHNRLYWYRQTLGQGPEFLTYFQNEAQLEKSRLLSDRFSAERPKGSFSTLEIQRTEQGDSAMYLCAIGTSDSNQPQHFGDGTRLSIL.

With respect to this clone: The read finishes 3 residues shy of the CDR3 end, and the germline J gene is used to complete it. The V call is TRBV7-8, the J call TRBJ1-1; weak D call: TRBD1 (6 bases). Trimming took 6 bases from V and 1 from J, leaving 9 bases between them. This CDR3 contains 13 residues. In germline, CDR1 is SGHVS, CDR2 FQNEAQ. The DNA read from the CDR3 is TGTGCCAGCAGACCGGGACAGAACACTGAA. Its translation is CASRPGQNTE. The full-length CDR3 reads as CASRPGQNTEAFF.

Points on this clone: With the read ending 3 residues before the CDR3 end, the germline J gene is used to fill in that end. The rearrangement joins TRBV12-3 or TRBV12-4 to TRBJ1-3; TRBD1 matches 9 bases. This CDR3 spans 15 amino acids. The junction had 7 bases not matched to a gene; V was cut back by 6 bases and J by 4 bases. The CDR3 loop is CASRPGQGLGNTIYF. The sequenced part of the CDR3 DNA is TGTGCCAGCAGACCGGGACAGGGCCTGGGAAACACC.

The CDR3 is CASSDRGTDTQYF. CDR3 bases read: TGTGCCAGCAGTGATAGAGGGACAGATACG. The V and J genes are TRBV7-6 and TRBJ2-3; possible D gene TRBD2, 5 bases. The read terminates 3 residues before the CDR3 end, so the remaining end is supplied by the germline J gene. The CDR3 runs to 13 residues. Trimming pared 6 bases from V and 3 bases from J, leaving 10 bases between. CDR1 is SGHVS and CDR2 is FNYEAQ in the germline V gene.

As for this clone: Coverage ceases 3 residues before the CDR3 finishes, and the germline J gene fills in the end. This chain connects TRBV7-9 to TRBJ1-4; weak D call: TRBD1 (5 bases). V lost 7 bases, J lost 1 base, and 10 bases lay in between. Germline CDR1 reads SEHNR; CDR2 reads FQNEAQ (reference sequence). CDR3 length equals 14 residues. The CDR3 sequence is CASTPGVTNEKLFF. The part of the CDR3 DNA that was read is TGTGCCAGCACCCCGGGGGTAACTAATGAAAAA.

A word on this clone: The missing CDR3 end, 3 residues past where the read stops, is filled in from the germline J gene. The J gene is TRBJ1-2, the V gene TRBV19; TRBD1 matches 8 bases. The germline gives CDR1 LNHDA, CDR2 SQIVND (reference sequence). The CDR3 is 13 residues long. This chain's CDR3 is CASSRQGFYDYTF. CDR3 DNA, as far as it was read: TGTGCCAGTAGCCGACAGGGGTTCTACGAC.

With respect to this clone: The read is 3 residues too short to cover the CDR3 end, so that end is filled in from the germline J gene. The chain employs TRBV5-1 and TRBJ2-1; a possible D gene is TRBD2 (6 bases). V was shortened by 7 bases and J by 8 bases, with 19 bases between the two germline ends. The germline V gene encodes CDR1 SGHRS and CDR2 YFSETQ. The CDR3 has 14 amino acids. CDR3 bases read: TGCGCCAGCGCTGTTGGGACTGCCTTCGATGAG. Protein sequence: CASAVGTAFDE. In full, the CDR3 reads CASAVGTAFDEQFF.

Turning to this clone: The read ends 3 residues before the CDR3 terminus; that terminus is restored from the germline J gene. The V gene is TRBV30, the J gene TRBJ1-4, with TRBD1 matching 9 bases. The length of the CDR3 is 13 residues. V was clipped by 1 base and J by 7 bases; unmatched bases: 1. Germline lookup yields CDR1 GTSNPN and CDR2 SVGIG (reference sequence). The sequenced part of the CDR3 DNA is TGTGCCTGGAGTGGGGACAGGGCTGAAAAA. This encodes CAWSGDRAEK. The whole CDR3 is CAWSGDRAEKLFF. Looking up the rest from reference TRBV30 and TRBJ1-4 gives the full variable domain: SQTIHQWPATLVQPVGSPLSLECTVEGTSNPNLYWYRQAAGRGLQLLFYSVGIGQISSEVPQNLSASRPQDRQFILSSKKLLLSDSGFYLCAWSGDRAEKLFFGSGTQLSVL.